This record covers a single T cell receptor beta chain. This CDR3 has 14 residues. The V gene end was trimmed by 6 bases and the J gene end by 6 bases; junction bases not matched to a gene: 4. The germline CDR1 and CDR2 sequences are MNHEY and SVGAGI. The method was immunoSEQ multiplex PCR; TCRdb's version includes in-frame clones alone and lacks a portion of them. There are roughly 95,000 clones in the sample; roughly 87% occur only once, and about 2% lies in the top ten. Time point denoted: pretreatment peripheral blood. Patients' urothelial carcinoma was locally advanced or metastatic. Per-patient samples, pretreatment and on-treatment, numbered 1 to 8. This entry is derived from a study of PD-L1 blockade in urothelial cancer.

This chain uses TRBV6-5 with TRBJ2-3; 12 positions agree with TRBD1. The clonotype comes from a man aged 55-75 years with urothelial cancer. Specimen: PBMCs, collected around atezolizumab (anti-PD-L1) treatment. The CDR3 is CASSRDRGPDTQYF. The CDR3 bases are TGTGCCAGCAGCCGGGACAGGGGGCCCGATACGCAGTATTTT.